The clone carrying this T cell receptor beta chain was observed a few times. Its specificity is not known. The data were obtained in a study of spatial heterogeneity in lung cancer. Points from the study as a whole: Ubiquitous expanded tumor TCRs were observed in blood more at resection than follow-up.

The CDR3 runs to 12 residues. Germline-derived CDR1 and CDR2 are SEHNR and FQNEAQ (reference sequence). Trimming removed 5 bases from V and 3 bases from J, with 8 bases in between. The time point was: blood at routine non-recurrence follow-up after resection. Unsorted whole RNA samples from tumor, nontumor lung or frozen PBMC were sequenced. One entry per CDR3 protein results from TCRdb running MiXCR on the 5' RACE reads. This sample has some 54,000 distinct CDR3 sequences; 7.4% occur once, and the top ten carry around 38%. The chain carries TRBV7-9 and TRBJ2-7; no definite D call. This clonotype originated in a female donor with early-stage non-small cell lung cancer. Here the sequenced sample was PBMCs, taken at follow-up. The CDR3 coding sequence is TGTGCCAGCAGCCGGGCTGACTACGAGCAGTACTTC. Translation gives CASSRADYEQYF.